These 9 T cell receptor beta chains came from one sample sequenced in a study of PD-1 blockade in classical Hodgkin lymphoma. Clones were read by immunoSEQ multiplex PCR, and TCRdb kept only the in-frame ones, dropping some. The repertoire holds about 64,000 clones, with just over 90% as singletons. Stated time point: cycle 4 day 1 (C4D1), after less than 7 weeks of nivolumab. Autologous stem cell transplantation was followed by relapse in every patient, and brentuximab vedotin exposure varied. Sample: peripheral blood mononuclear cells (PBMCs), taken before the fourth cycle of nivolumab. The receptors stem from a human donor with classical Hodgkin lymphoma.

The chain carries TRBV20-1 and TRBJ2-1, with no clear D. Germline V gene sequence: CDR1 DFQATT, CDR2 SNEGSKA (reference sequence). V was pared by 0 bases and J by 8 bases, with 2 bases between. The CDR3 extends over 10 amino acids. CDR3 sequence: CSARDYEQFF. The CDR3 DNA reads TGCAGTGCTAGAGACTATGAGCAGTTCTTC.

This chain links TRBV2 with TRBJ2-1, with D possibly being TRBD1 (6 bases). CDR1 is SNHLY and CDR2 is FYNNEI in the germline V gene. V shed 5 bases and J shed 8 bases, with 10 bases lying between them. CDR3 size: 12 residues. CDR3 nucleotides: TGTGCCAGCAGTACGCAGGGGTATGAGCAGTTCTTC. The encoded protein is CASSTQGYEQFF.

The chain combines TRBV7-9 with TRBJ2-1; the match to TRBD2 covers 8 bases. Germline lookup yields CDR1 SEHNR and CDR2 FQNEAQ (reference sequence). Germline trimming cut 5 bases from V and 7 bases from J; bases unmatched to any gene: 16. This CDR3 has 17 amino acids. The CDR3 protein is CASSLTEREFSLNEQFF. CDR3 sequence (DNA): TGTGCCAGCAGCCTTACCGAGCGGGAGTTTTCCCTTAATGAGCAGTTCTTC. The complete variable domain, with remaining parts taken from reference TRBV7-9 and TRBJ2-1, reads DTGVSQNPRHKITKRGQNVTFRCDPISEHNRLYWYRQTLGQGPEFLTYFQNEAQLEKSRLLSDRFSAERPKGSFSTLEIQRTEQGDSAMYLCASSLTEREFSLNEQFFGPGTRLTVL.

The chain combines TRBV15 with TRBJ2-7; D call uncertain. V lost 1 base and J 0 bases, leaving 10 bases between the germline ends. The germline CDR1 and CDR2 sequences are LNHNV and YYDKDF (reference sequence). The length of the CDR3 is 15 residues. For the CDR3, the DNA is TGTGCCACCAGCAGAGGCCGGGCCCGCTCCTACGAGCAGTACTTC. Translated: CATSRGRARSYEQYF.

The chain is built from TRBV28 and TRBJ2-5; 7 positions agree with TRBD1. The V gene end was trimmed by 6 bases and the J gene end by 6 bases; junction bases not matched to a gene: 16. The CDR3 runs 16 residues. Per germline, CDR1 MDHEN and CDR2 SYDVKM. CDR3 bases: TGTGCCAGCAGCCGCCCCCCGACAGGGAATTGGCAGACCCAGTACTTC. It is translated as CASSRPPTGNWQTQYF. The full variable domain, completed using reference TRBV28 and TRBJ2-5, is DVKVTQSSRYLVKRTGEKVFLECVQDMDHENMFWYRQDPGLGLRLIYFSYDVKMKEKGDIPEGYSVSREKKERFSLILESASTNQTSMYLCASSRPPTGNWQTQYFGPGTRLLVL.

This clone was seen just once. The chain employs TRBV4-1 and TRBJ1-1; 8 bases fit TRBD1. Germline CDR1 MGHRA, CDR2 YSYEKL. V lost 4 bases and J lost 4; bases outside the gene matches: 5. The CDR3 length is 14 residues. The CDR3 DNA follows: TGCGCCAGCAGCCCACAAGACAGGGGCACTGAAGCTTTCTTT. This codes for CASSPQDRGTEAFF.

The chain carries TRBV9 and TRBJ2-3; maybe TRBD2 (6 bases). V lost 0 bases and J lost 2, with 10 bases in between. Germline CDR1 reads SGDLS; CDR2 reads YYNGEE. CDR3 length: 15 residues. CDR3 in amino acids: CASSVGREITDTQYF. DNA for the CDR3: TGTGCCAGCAGCGTAGGTCGGGAGATCACAGATACGCAGTATTTT.

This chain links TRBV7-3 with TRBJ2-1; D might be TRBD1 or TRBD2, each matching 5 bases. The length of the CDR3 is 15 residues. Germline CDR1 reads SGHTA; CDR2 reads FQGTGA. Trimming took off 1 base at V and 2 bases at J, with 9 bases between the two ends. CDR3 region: CASSLSQGPYNEQFF. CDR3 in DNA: TGTGCCAGCAGCTTAAGTCAGGGACCCTACAATGAGCAGTTCTTC.

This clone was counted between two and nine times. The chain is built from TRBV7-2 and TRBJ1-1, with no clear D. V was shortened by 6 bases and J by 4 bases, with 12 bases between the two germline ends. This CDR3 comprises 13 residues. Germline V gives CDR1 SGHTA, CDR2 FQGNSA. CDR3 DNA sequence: TGTGCCAGCAGAGGACGGGGATTCACTGAAGCTTTCTTT. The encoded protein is CASRGRGFTEAFF. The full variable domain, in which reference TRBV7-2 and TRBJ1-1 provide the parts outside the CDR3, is GAGVSQSPSNKVTEKGKDVELRCDPISGHTALYWYRQSLGQGLEFLIYFQGNSAPDKSGLPSDRFSAERTGGSVSTLTIQRTQQEDSAVYLCASRGRGFTEAFFGQGTRLTVV.